Listed below are T cell receptor beta chains from one sample, sequenced in a study of Ad26.COV2.S vaccination and SARS-CoV-2 variants. TCRdb's table, derived via immunoSEQ multiplex PCR, lists solely in-frame clones and lacks some. The sample lists a few hundred thousand clones, around 89% seen once, with roughly 4% in the top ten. The sequencing used peripheral blood, collected in a trial of Ad26.COV2.S vaccine versus placebo. These receptor sequences come from a person aged 18-65 years who received the Ad26.COV2.S COVID-19 vaccine or a placebo. Both conserved end residues are part of each CDR3. The order of the fields is V gene, J gene, clone size, D gene, CDR3 length, CDR3 DNA, CDR3 protein. D genes are given only for firm matches. The size of a clone is reported for some rows only, either as once, few or many, or as a class for expanded clones.

TRBV7-3	TRBJ2-2	.	TRBD2	17	TGTGCCAGCAGTCGAGATCTAGCGGGACAGAACACCGGGGAGCTGTTTTTT	CASSRDLAGQNTGELFF
TRBV4-1	TRBJ2-1	once	.	15	TGCGCCAGCAGCCAAGTGCAGGGGCCCCAATCGGAGCAGTTCTTC	CASSQVQGPQSEQFF
TRBV29-1	TRBJ1-2	.	.	14	TGCAGCGTTTCAACCCCGGGGGTGAGCTATGGCTACACCTTC	CSVSTPGVSYGYTF
TRBV27	TRBJ2-3	.	.	13	TGTGCCAGCCGGGCAGCCATCACAGATACGCAGTATTTT	CASRAAITDTQYF
TRBV7-7	TRBJ2-7	.	.	14	TGTGCTAGCAGCCCTCACAGGGAATCAGACGAGCAGTACTTC	CASSPHRESDEQYF
TRBV6-1	TRBJ2-7	.	TRBD1	12	TGTGCCAGCAGCGGACAGGGCTACGAGCAGTACTTC	CASSGQGYEQYF
TRBV6-2/TRBV6-3	TRBJ2-7	.	.	15	TGTGCCAGCAGTTACTCGAAGACGCAGGGGTACGAGCAGTACTTC	CASSYSKTQGYEQYF
TRBV5-1	TRBJ2-3	.	.	16	TGCGCCAGCAGCTTGGCGGCAGGGCGGAGCACAGATACGCAGTATTTT	CASSLAAGRSTDTQYF
TRBV5-1	TRBJ2-1	.	TRBD1	15	TGCGCCAGCAGCTTCAGGGACAGCAACAACAATGAGCAGTTCTTC	CASSFRDSNNNEQFF
TRBV5-8	TRBJ1-5	.	.	16	TGTGCCAGCACCAACGGGTTTGACCGCCGCAATCAGCCCCAGCATTTT	CASTNGFDRRNQPQHF
TRBV7-9	TRBJ1-5	.	.	14	TGTGCCAGCAGCGGGGGACGGGGCAATCAGCCCCAGCATTTT	CASSGGRGNQPQHF
TRBV7-9	TRBJ1-3	.	.	15	TGTGCCAGCAGCTTAGTGTCAGGGAACGGAAACACCATATATTTT	CASSLVSGNGNTIYF
TRBV5-6	TRBJ1-6	.	.	13	TGTGCCAGCAACATGCAGGGTTTTTCACCCCTCCACTTT	CASNMQGFSPLHF
TRBV19	TRBJ2-7	.	TRBD2	14	TGTGCCAGTAGTAATGGGCTAGCGGGGATAAAGCAGTACTTC	CASSNGLAGIKQYF
TRBV4-2	TRBJ1-2	.	.	16	TGTGCCAGCAGCCAAGCTTTTGGCAACACTAACTATGGCTACACCTTC	CASSQAFGNTNYGYTF
TRBV28	TRBJ2-3	few	.	15	TGTGCCAGCAGTTTGGGCGGCGGTTTCACAGATACGCAGTATTTT	CASSLGGGFTDTQYF
TRBV5-1	TRBJ1-3	.	.	11	TGCGCCAGCCTCTCTGGAAACACCATATATTTT	CASLSGNTIYF
TRBV5-6	TRBJ2-1	.	.	14	TGTGCCAGCAGCTTGGGCCGCCCGGCGCCGGAGCAGTTCTTC	CASSLGRPAPEQFF
TRBV19	TRBJ2-7	once	TRBD2	15	TGTGCCACCGGGGAGGGTGCTAGCAGCTCCTACGAGCAGTACTTC	CATGEGASSSYEQYF
TRBV7-2	TRBJ2-3	.	TRBD2	14	TGTGCCAGCAGCTCCCCGCCCCTTAGCGGGGGCCTCGGTTGG	CASSSPPLSGGLGW
TRBV28	TRBJ2-7	.	TRBD1	18	TGTGCCAGCAGTCGACAAACGGGACAGGGAGGATCGGGCTACGAGCAGTACTTC	CASSRQTGQGGSGYEQYF
TRBV24-1	TRBJ2-5	.	.	16	TGTGCCACCAGTGACCCCAGGGCCAGGGAAAGAGAGACCCAGTACTTC	CATSDPRARERETQYF
TRBV19	TRBJ2-1	.	.	13	TGTGCCAGTAGTCCCCTTCAGGGCAATGAGCAGTTCTTC	CASSPLQGNEQFF
TRBV6-1	TRBJ2-3	.	.	13	TGTGCCAGCAGTGACGCCAGACCAGATACGCAGTATTTT	CASSDARPDTQYF
TRBV7-6	TRBJ1-3	.	.	16	TGTGCCAGCAGCTTAGCGCGACTAGGACAGGGAAACACCATATATTTT	CASSLARLGQGNTIYF
TRBV7-9	TRBJ1-4	.	.	18	TGTGCCAGCAGCTTACGTTCGTCGGCTCAAGGTGATAATGAAAAACTGTTTTTT	CASSLRSSAQGDNEKLFF
TRBV7-2	TRBJ2-2	.	.	14	TGTGCCAGCAGCTTTCAGAGGGCCACCGGGGAGCTGTTTTTT	CASSFQRATGELFF
TRBV18	TRBJ2-7	once	TRBD1	16	TGTGCCAGCTCACCCATGGCGGGACAGGGAACCTACGAGCAGTACTTC	CASSPMAGQGTYEQYF
TRBV2	TRBJ2-1	.	.	15	TGTGCCAGCAGTGAGCTTCGGCACTCCTACAATGAGCAGTTCTTC	CASSELRHSYNEQFF
TRBV7-8	TRBJ1-2	.	.	14	TGTGCCAGCAGCTTAGAGCGAGCTGGAAATGGCTACACCTTC	CASSLERAGNGYTF
TRBV19	TRBJ1-1	.	TRBD1	14	TGTGCCAGTAGTACGGGACAGGGTCTCACTGAAGCTTTCTTT	CASSTGQGLTEAFF
TRBV5-1	TRBJ1-5	.	.	13	TGCGCCAGCAGCTTGGTTGGCGGGGGACCTCGTCATTTT	CASSLVGGGPRHF
TRBV6-6	TRBJ2-5	.	TRBD2	16	TGTGCCAGCAGGAGACTAGCGGGGGGGGAACGGGAGACCCAGTACTTC	CASRRLAGGERETQYF
TRBV7-2	TRBJ2-5	.	TRBD2	14	TGTGCCAGCAGCTTCAGCGGGGGGTCAGAGACCCAGTACTTC	CASSFSGGSETQYF
TRBV19	TRBJ2-5	.	TRBD1	16	TGTGCCAGTAGTAGTTCAGGCAGGGGGCGCGGGGAGACCCAGTACTTC	CASSSSGRGRGETQYF
TRBV12-3/TRBV12-4	TRBJ2-7	.	.	12	TGTGCCAGCAGTTTGGGTAGTGGCGAGCAGTACTTC	CASSLGSGEQYF
TRBV5-4	TRBJ1-4	.	.	14	TGTGCCAGCAGCGCGGCAACAACTAATGAAAAACTGTTTTTT	CASSAATTNEKLFF
TRBV24-1	TRBJ2-7	.	TRBD2	17	TGTGCCACCAGTGATCCTACAAGCGGGGGGGCGTCCTACGAGCAGTACTTC	CATSDPTSGGASYEQYF
TRBV9	TRBJ2-1	.	.	16	TGTGCCAGCAGCTCCCTAGGGATAAGCTCCTACAATGAGCAGTTCTTC	CASSSLGISSYNEQFF
TRBV29-1	TRBJ2-3	.	TRBD2	13	TGCAGCGTGGCTAGCGGGGGCACAGATACGCAGTATTTT	CSVASGGTDTQYF